This TCR beta chain stems from a study of T cell repertoires in cytomegalovirus infection. Background on the study: CMV infection plus the matching HLA type was flagged by public TCR beta signatures. Study-wide findings and caveats: Ex vivo, HLA-C-restricted CMV-specific TCR beta clonotypes prevailed over the rest of the response. Pooled public TCR beta family frequency picked out CMV carriers with the relevant HLA.

V dropped 3 bases and J dropped 6 bases, with 14 bases sitting between them. Germline CDR1 KGHSH, CDR2 LQKENI. The CDR3 has 14 residues. MiXCR was run by TCRdb on the reads, yielding one entry per CDR3 protein. The repertoire holds around 530,000 distinct CDR3 sequences, with approximately 15% as singletons. As to this clonotype: The target antigen is unknown.

Sequencing was performed on CD8+ T cells from PBMCs. The sequence derives from a human donor in good health (CMV status not recorded). Some clones in this sample may be carry-over from other donors' samples. The J gene is TRBJ1-2, the V gene TRBV18, with D unresolved. The CDR3 bases are TGTGCCAGCTCACCGGGCTTTAGGGAGCATGGCTACACCTTC. Amino acid sequence: CASSPGFREHGYTF.